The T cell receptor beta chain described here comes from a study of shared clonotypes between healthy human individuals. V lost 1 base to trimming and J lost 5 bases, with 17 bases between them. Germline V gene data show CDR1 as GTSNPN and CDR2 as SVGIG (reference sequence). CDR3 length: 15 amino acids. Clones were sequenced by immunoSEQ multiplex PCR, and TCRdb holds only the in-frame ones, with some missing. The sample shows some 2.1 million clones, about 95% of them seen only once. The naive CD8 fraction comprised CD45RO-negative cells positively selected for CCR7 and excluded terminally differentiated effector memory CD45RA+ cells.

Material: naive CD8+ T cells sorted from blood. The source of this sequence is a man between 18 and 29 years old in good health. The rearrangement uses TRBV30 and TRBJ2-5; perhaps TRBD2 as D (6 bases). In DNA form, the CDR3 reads TGTGCCTGGAGTGGTATCGGGAGAGAGGGGGAGACCCAGTACTTC. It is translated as CAWSGIGREGETQYF.